This T cell receptor beta chain appears in the sequencing data of a study of blood T cell repertoires in COVID-19. CDR3 length equals 15 residues. V lost 5 bases and J lost 6; bases outside the gene matches: 12. CDR1 and CDR2 (germline): SEHNR, FQNEAQ (reference sequence). The table came from immunoSEQ multiplex PCR; TCRdb's copy has only in-frame clones and leaves some out. Seen here are about 45,000 clones, about 86% observed once, and the top ten hold about 45%. Material: peripheral blood. The chain recombines TRBV7-9 with TRBJ1-2; 7 bases are shared with TRBD1. This TCR was sampled from a human donor in a cohort sampled during active COVID-19. The CDR3 region has the DNA TGTGCCAGCAGCGGCTTCAACCGGGACAGTAATGGCTACACCTTC. Translated, it gives CASSGFNRDSNGYTF.